What follows is one TCR beta chain and its context. These data belong to a study of control samples from healthy donors and cancer patients. Sequencing used immunoSEQ multiplex PCR; TCRdb keeps in-frame clones, though not all of them. The sample has about 59,000 clones; roughly 90% are singletons. This TCR derives from a man aged 40-49 years with colorectal cancer. The material sequenced was PBMCs.

The CDR3: CASSLKVGGDPTDTQYF. The CDR3 region has the DNA TGTGCCAGCAGCTTAAAAGTTGGGGGGGACCCCACAGATACGCAGTATTTT. The chain carries TRBV7-3 and TRBJ2-3, with 7 bases identical to TRBD2. Germline CDR1 SGHTA, CDR2 FQGTGA. V lost 1 base, J lost 2 bases, and 9 bases stayed unmatched. The CDR3 extends over 17 amino acids. The entire variable domain, with the rest obtained from reference TRBV7-3 and TRBJ2-3, is as follows: GAGVSQTPSNKVTEKGKYVELRCDPISGHTALYWYRQSLGQGPEFLIYFQGTGAADDSGLPNDRFFAVRPEGSVSTLKIQRTERGDSAVYLCASSLKVGGDPTDTQYFGPGTRLTVL.